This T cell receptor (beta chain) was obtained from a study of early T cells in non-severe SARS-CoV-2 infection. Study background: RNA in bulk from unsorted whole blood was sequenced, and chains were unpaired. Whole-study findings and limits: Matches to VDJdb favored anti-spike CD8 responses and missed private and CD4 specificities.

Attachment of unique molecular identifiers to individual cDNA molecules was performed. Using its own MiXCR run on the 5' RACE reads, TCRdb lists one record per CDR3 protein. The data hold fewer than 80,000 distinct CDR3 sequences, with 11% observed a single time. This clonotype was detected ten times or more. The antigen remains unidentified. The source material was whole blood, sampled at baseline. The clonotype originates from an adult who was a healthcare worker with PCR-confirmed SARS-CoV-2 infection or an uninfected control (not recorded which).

The CDR3 reads CASRVGLATDTQYF. For the CDR3, the DNA is TGTGCCAGCAGGGTGGGACTAGCCACAGATACGCAGTATTTT. The V call is TRBV7-2, the J call TRBJ2-3; 9 nucleotides line up with TRBD2. The J segment lost 2 bases and the V segment lost 6 bases, leaving 3 bases of the junction unmatched. The CDR3 has 14 residues. Germline CDR1 SGHTA, CDR2 FQGNSA.